The clone carrying this T cell receptor beta chain was detected a few times. The antigen is unknown. The study ran its PCR with 60 Vbeta and 13 Jbeta primers. TCRdb's table, derived via immunoSEQ multiplex PCR, lists solely in-frame clones and lacks some. Altogether about 150,000 clones are present, around 85% being singletons, with the ten largest covering 1%. This sample is drawn from a study of cytomegalovirus exposure and HLA in healthy donors. The CDR3 contains 14 residues. With 1 base removed from V and 3 bases from J, the gap between germline ends came to 7 bases. Looked up from germline, CDR1 is MGHRA and CDR2 is YSYEKL. Study-wide points: There were some public TCRs occurring in many donors, but most TCR sequences were rare. In an earlier analysis, about 87% or about 30%: the productive usage of most TCR beta V segments.

The sequenced sample consisted of PBMCs. The chain joins TRBV4-1 to TRBJ1-5; possibly TRBD1 for D (6 bases). The receptor was isolated from a boy younger than 10 in good health and CMV-seronegative. The CDR3 loop reads CASSQGDNNQPQHF. CDR3 bases: TGCGCCAGCAGCCAAGGGGACAACAATCAGCCCCAGCATTTT.